Below are 18 T cell receptor beta chains sequenced from a single sample in a study of blood T cell repertoires in COVID-19. This table comes from immunoSEQ multiplex PCR, and its TCRdb copy is limited to in-frame clones, with some not included. The top ten hold 3% to 3.5% of the sample, which has fewer than 250,000 clones, roughly 86% seen once. The sample consisted of peripheral blood. The receptors stem from a man aged 60 to 69 with acute or convalescent COVID-19.

This chain links TRBV6-5 with TRBJ1-2, with 7 bases aligning to TRBD1. V was pared by 5 bases and J by 1 base, with 7 bases of the junction left unmatched. CDR1 and CDR2 from the germline V gene are MNHEY and SVGAGI. CDR3 length equals 15 residues. CDR3 loop: CASSTRDSRNYGYTF. The DNA for the CDR3 is TGTGCCAGCAGTACCAGGGACAGCCGTAACTATGGCTACACCTTC.

The CDR3 loop is CATSSSGGSYNEQFF. CDR3 in DNA: TGTGCCACCAGTTCTTCAGGGGGATCCTACAATGAGCAGTTCTTC. V usage is TRBV24-1 and J usage is TRBJ2-1; 7 bases are a match to TRBD1. J lost 1 base, V lost 6 bases, and 5 bases had no gene match. The CDR3 runs 15 residues. Germline V gives CDR1 KGHDR, CDR2 SFDVKD.

This rearrangement joins TRBV28 to TRBJ2-7; 12 positions agree with TRBD2. From germline, CDR1 is MDHEN and CDR2 SYDVKM. This CDR3 region has 17 residues. The J segment lost 7 bases and the V segment lost 3 bases, leaving 13 bases of the junction unmatched. The CDR3 loop reads CASSLVASGGGLGEQYF. The DNA for the CDR3 is TGTGCCAGCAGTTTGGTAGCTAGCGGGGGGGGCCTGGGAGAGCAGTACTTC. Combining the CDR3 with reference TRBV28 and TRBJ2-7 gives the whole variable domain DVKVTQSSRYLVKRTGEKVFLECVQDMDHENMFWYRQDPGLGLRLIYFSYDVKMKEKGDIPEGYSVSREKKERFSLILESASTNQTSMYLCASSLVASGGGLGEQYFGPGTRLTVT.

This chain uses TRBV4-1 with TRBJ2-1; 16 bases fit TRBD2. The CDR3 totals 18 residues. With V trimmed by 0 bases and J by 9 bases, 8 bases remained unmatched. Looked up from germline, CDR1 is MGHRA and CDR2 is YSYEKL. In DNA form, the CDR3 reads TGCGCCAGCAGCCAAGACCTGCCGGGACTAGCGGGGGGGGGTGAGCAGTTCTTC. Translated, it gives CASSQDLPGLAGGGEQFF.

This clone was counted ten times or more. This chain uses TRBV5-5 with TRBJ2-1; 8 bases map to TRBD2. Trimming removed 0 bases from V and 4 bases from J; junction bases left unmatched: 3. CDR3 length equals 15 residues. From germline, CDR1 is SGHKS and CDR2 YYEKEE (reference sequence). The CDR3 nucleotides read TGTGCCAGCAGCTTGGTCACTAGCGGTTACAATGAGCAGTTCTTC. This gives the protein CASSLVTSGYNEQFF.

DNA for the CDR3: TGTGCCCCCCAGCAGGACAGGGACCATGACAATGAGCAGTTCTTC. Translating it yields CAPQQDRDHDNEQFF. The V and J genes are TRBV10-3 and TRBJ2-1, with 8 nucleotides matching TRBD1. From germline, CDR1 is ENHRY and CDR2 SYGVKD. The trim removed 11 bases at V and 5 bases at J, leaving 14 bases unmatched. This CDR3 contains 15 residues.

The chain recombines TRBV7-2 with TRBJ2-3; TRBD1 matches at 7 bases. Germline trimming cut 6 bases from V and 1 base from J; bases unmatched to any gene: 13. CDR1 is SGHTA, CDR2 FQGNSA, per germline. The CDR3 loop spans 17 amino acids. In nucleotides, the CDR3 is TGTGCCAGCAGTCGATCAGCGCCCGGGACAGGCACAGATACGCAGTATTTT. Its translation: CASSRSAPGTGTDTQYF. The whole variable domain, filled in from reference TRBV7-2 and TRBJ2-3, reads GAGVSQSPSNKVTEKGKDVELRCDPISGHTALYWYRQSLGQGLEFLIYFQGNSAPDKSGLPSDRFSAERTGGSVSTLTIQRTQQEDSAVYLCASSRSAPGTGTDTQYFGPGTRLTVL.

The J gene is TRBJ2-7, the V gene TRBV5-1, with D tentatively TRBD2 (6 bases). The CDR3 contains 15 residues. V was clipped by 4 bases and J by 4 bases, with 18 bases between them. Per germline, CDR1 SGHRS and CDR2 YFSETQ. CDR3 sequence (DNA): TGCGCCAGCAGCGCAGAGGGGACTGCCTTGTACGAGCAGTACTTC. Translation gives CASSAEGTALYEQYF.

The V call is TRBV3-1 (or the pseudogene TRBV3-2), the J call TRBJ2-5, with 8 bases lining up with TRBD1. The germline CDR1 and CDR2 sequences are LGHDT and YNNKEL (reference sequence). V shed 4 bases, J shed 3 bases, and the junction held 4 bases outside the gene matches. The CDR3 has 14 residues. CDR3 sequence reads: CASSPTDREETQYF. CDR3 DNA: TGTGCCAGCAGCCCGACGGACAGGGAAGAGACCCAGTACTTC.

The chain recombines TRBV19 with TRBJ1-5, with D uncertain. CDR3 length: 13 amino acids. Trimming cost V 5 bases and J 3 bases, with 8 bases left between them. In germline, CDR1 is LNHDA, CDR2 SQIVND (reference sequence). CDR3 sequence: CASSSQDNQPQHF. The CDR3 DNA reads TGTGCCAGTAGTTCGCAGGACAATCAGCCCCAGCATTTT.

About this clone: A junction end diverges from the germline sequence, so it may reflect a read error. V usage is TRBV2 and J usage is TRBJ2-4; 13 bases agree with TRBD2. The CDR3 is made up of 14 amino acids. CDR1 SNHLY and CDR2 FYNNEI come from the germline V gene. CDR3 amino acids: CASRETRGLAGIVF. The CDR3 DNA follows: TGTGCCAGCAGGGAAACTCGGGGACTAGCGGGGATCGTCTTC.

This chain connects TRBV9 to TRBJ1-1; D uncertain. CDR1 and CDR2 (germline): SGDLS, YYNGEE. The CDR3 runs to 15 residues. V lost 4 bases and J 4 bases, leaving 17 bases between the germline ends. In DNA, the CDR3 is TGTGCCAGCAGCAGCGGGCCCTCGGCGACCACTGAAGCTTTCTTT. It yields the protein CASSSGPSATTEAFF. Full variable domain (missing parts from reference TRBV9 and TRBJ1-1): DSGVTQTPKHLITATGQRVTLRCSPRSGDLSVYWYQQSLDQGLQFLIQYYNGEERAKGNILERFSAQQFPDLHSELNLSSLELGDSALYFCASSSGPSATTEAFFGQGTRLTVV.

V usage is TRBV4-1 and J usage is TRBJ2-3; no clear D gene. CDR3 size: 15 residues. Germline V gene sequence: CDR1 MGHRA, CDR2 YSYEKL. V was trimmed by 1 base and J by 3 bases, leaving 11 bases between them. This CDR3 is CASSQGVRRTDTQYF. DNA of the CDR3: TGCGCCAGCAGCCAAGGAGTTAGGCGGACAGATACGCAGTATTTT.

The DNA for the CDR3 is TGCGCCAGCAGTGAGTCGACCAGCGGGGGGCCCCACAATGAGCAGTTCTTC. It specifies CASSESTSGGPHNEQFF. The chain is built from TRBV10-1 and TRBJ2-1; 9 bases are a match to TRBD2. J was trimmed by 5 bases and V by 0 bases; bases with no gene match: 8. Germline lookup yields CDR1 WNHNN and CDR2 SYGVQD (reference sequence). CDR3 size: 17 residues.

This clone has more than one count but fewer than ten. The chain has TRBV7-8 and TRBJ2-2; D possibly corresponds to TRBD1 (5 bases). V was trimmed by 5 bases and J by 1 base, leaving 11 bases between them. Germline CDR1 is SGHVS and CDR2 is FQNEAQ. The CDR3 has 15 amino acids. The CDR3 region has the DNA TGTGCCAGCAGCCCGTGGGGCGGGAACACCGGGGAGCTGTTTTTT. Residues: CASSPWGGNTGELFF.

V is TRBV12-2 and J is TRBJ2-7; no check of the table's D call, TRBD1, against the DNA was made. TRBV12-2 corresponds to a pseudogene. The CDR3 loop spans 15 amino acids. For the CDR3, the DNA is TGTGCAAGTCGCTTAGCCGGGACAGGGGTCTACGAGCAGTACTTC. Its protein is CASRLAGTGVYEQYF.

The chain joins TRBV28 to TRBJ2-7, with 8 bases aligning to TRBD1. The trim removed 5 bases at V and 3 bases at J, leaving 6 bases unmatched. Germline CDR1 MDHEN, CDR2 SYDVKM. CDR3 length equals 14 residues. CDR3 sequence: CASSHGTGFYEQYF. The DNA for the CDR3 is TGTGCCAGCAGTCACGGGACAGGATTCTACGAGCAGTACTTC.

This chain connects TRBV14 to TRBJ1-6; perhaps TRBD1 as D (5 bases). Germline-derived CDR1 and CDR2 are SGHDN and FVKESK. There are 13 residues in the CDR3. V was clipped by 0 bases and J by 12 bases, with 9 bases between them. CDR3: CASSQDTGGPLHF. DNA for the CDR3: TGTGCCAGCAGCCAAGATACGGGGGGACCCCTCCACTTT.